This T cell receptor (beta chain) was documented in a study of T cell responses to AZD1222 COVID-19 vaccine. Regarding the study as a whole: The repertoires were collected only after the peak T cell response. Across spike, vaccine-associated CD4 TCRs were found, dominant at 160-218 and 743-854. A mostly white British donor set with more females was recruited, and clonal diversity was possibly underestimated. Regions left unmutated in variants are reportedly the target of nearly half of spike-specific TCRs.

Comment on this clone: Its cognate antigen is unknown.

The repertoire was sequenced with immunoSEQ multiplex PCR; TCRdb's copy has only in-frame clones and lacks some. Counted here are approximately 140,000 clones, approximately 94% occurring once; the ten biggest clones make up around 1.9%. Trimming pared 5 bases from V and 4 bases from J, leaving 18 bases between. Per germline, CDR1 MDHEN and CDR2 SYDVKM. The CDR3 loop spans 15 amino acids. The genes are TRBV28 and TRBJ2-7, with D perhaps TRBD2 (7 bases). This clonotype originated in an adult in good health. The material sequenced was peripheral blood, taken on day 0 of AZD1222 vaccination. DNA for the CDR3: TGTGCCAGCAGTGGGGTGGCGGGGGCGCCGTACGAGCAGTACTTC. It is translated as CASSGVAGAPYEQYF.